This T cell receptor beta chain came from a study of CD8 T cells in ankylosing spondylitis. Points from the study as a whole: There was a TCR beta motif, made of 7 or 8 highly homologous variants, that appeared characteristic of ankylosing spondylitis blood. Clones linked to disease were reported to show significant enrichment in matched ankylosing spondylitis synovial fluid. Clones linked to the disease showed a CD8+ phenotype. They occurred at relatively low frequencies in peripheral blood.

As regards this clonotype: No antigen is known for it.

With molecular barcodes, quantitative 5'-RACE was used to make the TCR beta libraries. From the 5' RACE reads, TCRdb called clonotypes with MiXCR, one entry per CDR3 protein. The sample contains about 540,000 distinct CDR3 sequences, roughly 12% of which appear only once. Trimming removed 5 bases from V and 3 bases from J, with 19 bases in between. This CDR3 is built from 16 residues. Germline CDR1 and CDR2: SGHAT and FQNNGV. The material sequenced was blood, either unsorted or a sorted T cell fraction (not recorded which). The chain has TRBV11-2 and TRBJ1-2; D possibly corresponds to TRBD1 (5 bases). The sequence derives from a male donor with ankylosing spondylitis. The DNA for the CDR3 is TGTGCCAGCAGCACAACCGGGACCTTCGGATACTATGGCTACACCTTC. This encodes CASSTTGTFGYYGYTF.